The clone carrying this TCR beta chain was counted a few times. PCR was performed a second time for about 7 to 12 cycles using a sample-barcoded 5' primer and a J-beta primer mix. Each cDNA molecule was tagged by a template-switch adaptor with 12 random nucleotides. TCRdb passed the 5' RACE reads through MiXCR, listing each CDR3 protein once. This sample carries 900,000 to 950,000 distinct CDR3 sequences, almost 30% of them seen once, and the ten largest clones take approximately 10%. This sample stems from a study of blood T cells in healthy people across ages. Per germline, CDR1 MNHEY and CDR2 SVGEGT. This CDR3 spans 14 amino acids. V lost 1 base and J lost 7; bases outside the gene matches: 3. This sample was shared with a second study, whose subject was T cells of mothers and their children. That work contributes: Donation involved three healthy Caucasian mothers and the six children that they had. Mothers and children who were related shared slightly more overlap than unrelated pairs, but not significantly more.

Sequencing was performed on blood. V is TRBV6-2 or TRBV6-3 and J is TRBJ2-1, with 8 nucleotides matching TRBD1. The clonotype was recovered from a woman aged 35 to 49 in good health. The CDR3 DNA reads TGTGCCAGCAGTTACTTGGACAGGGCAAATGAGCAGTTCTTC. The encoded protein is CASSYLDRANEQFF.